These 26 T cell receptor beta chains were all obtained from the same sample, sequenced in a study of blood T cell repertoires in COVID-19. The repertoire was sequenced with immunoSEQ multiplex PCR; TCRdb's copy has only in-frame clones and lacks some. The sample contains about 40,000 clones, roughly 89% of which appear only once. The sequencing input was peripheral blood. All receptors come from a man in his fifties or sixties with active COVID-19.

The gene calls are TRBV7-7 and TRBJ2-2; D unresolved. Germline-derived CDR1 and CDR2 are SSHAT and FNYEAQ (reference sequence). This CDR3 has 13 amino acids. Trimming removed 5 bases at V and 3 bases at J, with 7 bases between. The CDR3 spells CASSIGYTGELFF. The CDR3 DNA sequence: TGTGCCAGCAGCATCGGGTACACCGGGGAGCTGTTTTTT.

The chain has TRBV9 and TRBJ1-1; D unclear. This CDR3 comprises 14 residues. Germline values: CDR1 SGDLS, CDR2 YYNGEE. Trimming shortened V by 4 bases and J by 0 bases, and 10 bases separated the two germline ends. The CDR3 DNA follows: TGTGCCAGCAGCCCCGAGGGAGTGAACACTGAAGCTTTCTTT. It is translated as CASSPEGVNTEAFF. Filled out from reference TRBV9 and TRBJ1-1, the complete variable domain reads DSGVTQTPKHLITATGQRVTLRCSPRSGDLSVYWYQQSLDQGLQFLIQYYNGEERAKGNILERFSAQQFPDLHSELNLSSLELGDSALYFCASSPEGVNTEAFFGQGTRLTVV.

The V gene is TRBV5-6, the J gene TRBJ2-1; TRBD1 agrees at 7 bases. Germline V gene data show CDR1 as SGHDT and CDR2 as YYEEEE. This CDR3 comprises 12 residues. Trimming at V came to 4 bases and at J to 7 bases, leaving 2 bases not matched to a gene. The CDR3 reads CASSLQGNEQFF. In nucleotides, the CDR3 is TGTGCCAGCAGCCTACAGGGGAATGAGCAGTTCTTC.

This sequence joins TRBV19 and TRBJ1-1; a weak D match, TRBD1 (6 bases). Deletions cut 5 bases from V and 3 bases from J, with 13 bases between. The CDR3 length is 14 residues. In germline, CDR1 is LNHDA, CDR2 SQIVND (reference sequence). CDR3 coding DNA: TGTGCCAGTAGTGAGGGGGTCGGGTACACTGAAGCTTTCTTT. Translated: CASSEGVGYTEAFF.

J is TRBJ1-1 and V is TRBV20-1; D gene uncertain. V lost 6 bases and J lost 6, with 11 bases in between. Per germline, CDR1 DFQATT and CDR2 SNEGSKA (reference sequence). The CDR3 spans 11 residues. The CDR3, as DNA: TGCAGTGCCCCCTTGTGGCCTGAAGCTTTCTTT. Its protein product is CSAPLWPEAFF.

The chain recombines TRBV28 with TRBJ1-1, with D hard to call. Germline CDR1 reads MDHEN; CDR2 reads SYDVKM. The ends were cut back, 3 bases at V and 6 bases at J, with 11 bases in the middle. The CDR3 spans 13 residues. The CDR3: CASSLGSEPEAFF. The CDR3 DNA is TGTGCCAGCAGTTTGGGGAGTGAACCTGAAGCTTTCTTT.

J is TRBJ2-5 and V is TRBV28; a possible D gene is TRBD1 (6 bases). V was cut by 7 bases and J by 5 bases, with 17 bases left in between. CDR3 length equals 14 residues. Germline V gene lookup returns CDR1 MDHEN and CDR2 SYDVKM. The CDR3 DNA sequence: TGTGCCAGCACCTCCGGCAGGGGCTGGGAGACCCAGTACTTC. Protein product: CASTSGRGWETQYF.

V and J are TRBV6-6 and TRBJ2-5; 7 nucleotides line up with TRBD1. V lost 6 bases and J lost 1; bases outside the gene matches: 11. This CDR3 has 16 amino acids. The germline V gene encodes CDR1 MNHNY and CDR2 SVGAGI (reference sequence). CDR3 nucleotides: TGTGCCAGCAGACTTACTTGGGACAGCGCCCAAGAGACCCAGTACTTC. Its translation: CASRLTWDSAQETQYF.

The rearrangement uses TRBV2 and TRBJ2-1; 10 positions match TRBD2. The CDR3 extends over 14 amino acids. Germline assignment: CDR1 SNHLY and CDR2 FYNNEI. The trim removed 9 bases at V and 5 bases at J, leaving 7 bases unmatched. The DNA of the CDR3 is TGTGCCAGTGCTCGGACTAGCGGTCACAATGAGCAGTTCTTC. Protein sequence: CASARTSGHNEQFF.

The chain uses TRBV19 and TRBJ2-2; 8 nucleotides match TRBD1. Trimming took 7 bases from V and 3 from J; bases not matched to a gene: 7. Germline V lookup: CDR1 LNHDA, CDR2 SQIVND (reference sequence). CDR3 length: 15 amino acids. The CDR3 region is CASKVGTGDTGELFF. The CDR3 bases are TGTGCCAGTAAGGTGGGGACAGGAGACACCGGGGAGCTGTTTTTT.

This chain links TRBV28 with TRBJ1-1; 7 positions match TRBD1. CDR1 and CDR2 (germline): MDHEN, SYDVKM. This CDR3 is built from 16 residues. The junction had 10 bases not matched to a gene; V was cut back by 5 bases and J by 1 base. CDR3 bases: TGTGCCAGCAGTACAGGGGCCCTTTTTGGGAACACTGAAGCTTTCTTT. The encoded protein is CASSTGALFGNTEAFF.

The chain couples TRBV5-4 to TRBJ1-1; no definite D call. The CDR3 has 14 amino acids. V was trimmed by 3 bases and J by 2 bases, leaving 11 bases between them. Looked up from germline, CDR1 is SGHNT and CDR2 is YYREEE (reference sequence). In DNA, the CDR3 is TGTGCCAGCAGCTCCTCGGGGTTTAACACTGAAGCTTTCTTT. It codes for CASSSSGFNTEAFF.

This sequence joins TRBV7-2 and TRBJ1-6; 8 bases align to TRBD1. The junction had 3 bases not matched to a gene; V was cut back by 5 bases and J by 3 bases. This CDR3 is built from 15 residues. Germline V gives CDR1 SGHTA, CDR2 FQGNSA. Written as DNA, the CDR3 is TGTGCCAGCAGCCCCGACAGGGGCTATAATTCACCCCTCCACTTT. Its translation: CASSPDRGYNSPLHF.

The chain recombines TRBV7-3 with TRBJ2-2; 9 bases map to TRBD1. CDR3 length equals 15 residues. Germline CDR1 reads SGHTA; CDR2 reads FQGTGA. V trimming: 5 bases; J trimming: 0 bases; junction bases outside the gene matches: 1. CDR3 nucleotide sequence: TGTGCCAGCAGCCGGGACAGGGCGAACACCGGGGAGCTGTTTTTT. It is translated as CASSRDRANTGELFF. Full variable domain (remainder filled in from reference TRBV7-3 and TRBJ2-2): GAGVSQTPSNKVTEKGKYVELRCDPISGHTALYWYRQSLGQGPEFLIYFQGTGAADDSGLPNDRFFAVRPEGSVSTLKIQRTERGDSAVYLCASSRDRANTGELFFGEGSRLTVL.

The chain has TRBV27 and TRBJ2-1; 8 nucleotides line up with TRBD2. Germline lookup yields CDR1 MNHEY and CDR2 SMNVEV (reference sequence). The CDR3 totals 13 residues. Trimming took 4 bases from V and 9 from J; bases not matched to a gene: 5. The CDR3 nucleotides are TGTGCCAGCAGTTCCCGACTAGCGCCTGAGCAGTTCTTC. Translating gives CASSSRLAPEQFF.

The rearrangement links TRBV4-3 to TRBJ2-6, with TRBD1 matching 8 bases. Germline V gene data show CDR1 as LGHNA and CDR2 as YSLEER. The CDR3 totals 22 residues. V lost 0 bases and J lost 5; bases outside the gene matches: 21. CDR3 sequence: CASSQDPTRIQGVPKWANVLTF. CDR3 DNA: TGCGCCAGCAGCCAAGATCCCACGCGTATACAGGGGGTACCTAAGTGGGCCAACGTCCTGACTTTC.

This rearrangement joins TRBV27 to TRBJ2-3, with D perhaps matching TRBD2 (6 bases). With 8 bases removed from V and 15 bases from J, the gap between germline ends came to 21 bases. Germline V gene lookup returns CDR1 MNHEY and CDR2 SMNVEV (reference sequence). CDR3 size: 12 residues. The CDR3 DNA reads TGTGCCAGCCAGAGCTCCGGGACTTCGCTTTATTTT. Protein sequence: CASQSSGTSLYF.

This chain joins TRBV7-8 and TRBJ2-1; unclear D gene. The length of the CDR3 is 16 residues. The germline gives CDR1 SGHVS, CDR2 FQNEAQ. The V end was cut by 5 bases, the J end by 0 bases, with 14 bases between. This CDR3 reads CASSIRPVSSYNEQFF. The CDR3 nucleotides read TGTGCCAGCAGCATACGTCCAGTCAGCTCCTACAATGAGCAGTTCTTC.

The chain has TRBV6-2 or TRBV6-3 and TRBJ2-3, with D uncertain. The germline gives CDR1 MNHEY, CDR2 SVGEGT. This CDR3 has 15 amino acids. Trimming removed 2 bases from V and 5 bases from J, with 14 bases in between. In DNA, the CDR3 is TGTGCCAGCAGTTACCGGATTACATACAGAGATACGCAGTATTTT. As protein: CASSYRITYRDTQYF.

V and J are TRBV4-1 and TRBJ2-5; no firm D call. CDR3 size: 14 residues. Germline V gene lookup returns CDR1 MGHRA and CDR2 YSYEKL. Trimming left V 4 bases short and J 2 bases short, with 11 bases between. This CDR3 is CASSRQTQQETQYF. CDR3 in DNA: TGCGCCAGCAGCCGTCAGACTCAGCAAGAGACCCAGTACTTC.

V gene TRBV24-1 combines with J gene TRBJ2-7; no firm D call. V was shortened by 5 bases and J by 0 bases, with 7 bases between the two germline ends. CDR1 is KGHDR and CDR2 is SFDVKD in the germline V gene. The CDR3 totals 13 residues. CDR3 DNA sequence: TGTGCCACCAGTGCCTATAACTCCTACGAGCAGTACTTC. This sequence encodes CATSAYNSYEQYF.

The gene calls are TRBV6-6 and TRBJ1-1; the D is unclear. The CDR3 extends over 13 amino acids. V lost 4 bases and J lost 6, with 12 bases in between. Germline V gene sequence: CDR1 MNHNY, CDR2 SVGAGI (reference sequence). CDR3 bases: TGTGCCAGCAGTTTCCATGACTCGTCTGAAGCTTTCTTT. Its translation is CASSFHDSSEAFF.

This chain uses TRBV4-1 with TRBJ2-3; 7 nucleotides line up with TRBD2. Germline CDR1 and CDR2: MGHRA and YSYEKL. V shed 7 bases, J shed 4 bases, and the junction held 11 bases outside the gene matches. This CDR3 region has 15 residues. The CDR3, as DNA: TGCGCCAGCACCTTCGCCCTAGCGGAGTCAGATACGCAGTATTTT. It translates to CASTFALAESDTQYF.

The V and J genes are TRBV28 and TRBJ2-7; 11 bases fit TRBD2. The CDR3 consists of 16 residues. The germline V gene has CDR1 MDHEN and CDR2 SYDVKM. The V segment lost 3 bases and the J segment 2 bases; nucleotides outside the gene matches: 6. The chain's CDR3 is CASSFGSGRATYEQYF. In DNA, the CDR3 is TGTGCCAGCAGTTTCGGTAGCGGGAGGGCCACCTACGAGCAGTACTTC.

In nucleotides, the CDR3 is TGTGCCTGGAATACGGGACTAGCGGGAGATGAGCAGTTCTTC. It codes for CAWNTGLAGDEQFF. The chain has TRBV30 and TRBJ2-1, with 14 bases fitting TRBD2. The V gene's germline CDR1 is GTSNPN and CDR2 SVGIG (reference sequence). This CDR3 contains 14 residues. The V gene end was trimmed by 4 bases and the J gene end by 8 bases; junction bases not matched to a gene: 4.

This clone appeared a single time. CDR3 protein: CASSRDSQETQYF. The CDR3 DNA reads TGTGCCAGCAGTCGGGACAGCCAAGAGACCCAGTACTTC. V gene TRBV6-5 combines with J gene TRBJ2-5; TRBD1 aligns across 7 bases. This CDR3 region has 13 residues. With 5 bases clipped from V and 1 base from J, the junction kept 1 base outside the gene matches. Germline V CDR1 and CDR2: MNHEY, SVGAGI.